This T cell receptor (beta chain) was retrieved from a study of T cells in Graves' hyperthyroidism and ophthalmopathy. Patients showing uncontrolled infection, other autoimmune disease, pregnancy or lactation were ineligible. Researchers took RNA transcripts and amplified the TCR beta CDR3 regions from them. HTBI primers were the set used in a first-round RT-PCR of the TCR CDR3. In TCRdb, the multiplex PCR reads were re-called with MiXCR into one record per CDR3 protein. Found here are 370,000 or so distinct CDR3 sequences, more than 15% of them singletons; the top ten hold about a quarter. Trimming left V 6 bases short and J 0 bases short, with 12 bases between. Germline lookup yields CDR1 DFQATT and CDR2 SNEGSKA (reference sequence). The CDR3 length is 14 residues. Findings and limits, study-wide: For ophthalmopathy, model prediction preceded onset by a median approximately 6 months. Expanded thyroid clonotypes (above 0.001) were mostly also found in blood. A model using 13 V-J features told ophthalmopathy apart from stable hyperthyroidism.

A remark on this clonotype: What it binds is unknown.

Sequencing was carried out using blood. The sequence came from a woman between 18 and 30 years old with Graves' hyperthyroidism that later progressed to Graves' ophthalmopathy. The chain recombines TRBV20-1 with TRBJ2-1; D is possibly TRBD1 or TRBD2 (6 bases each). CDR3 residues: CSARDTSSYNEQFF. The CDR3 DNA reads TGCAGTGCGCGGGACACCAGCTCCTACAATGAGCAGTTCTTC.